The 21 T cell receptor beta chains below come from one sample, sequenced in a study of blood T cell repertoires in COVID-19. Libraries were prepared by immunoSEQ multiplex PCR; TCRdb keeps only in-frame clonotypes and omits some of them. In the table there are about 220,000 clones, 82% of which are singletons. Sequenced material: peripheral blood. These receptor sequences come from a woman in her sixties or seventies with COVID-19, enrolled during active disease.

This chain connects TRBV18 to TRBJ1-2; D gene ambiguous. V dropped 5 bases and J dropped 4 bases, with 14 bases sitting between them. The CDR3 is 14 residues long. Germline V gene sequence: CDR1 KGHSH, CDR2 LQKENI. The CDR3 nucleotides read TGTGCCAGCTCAGGCTTGCCCCGGGGCTATGGCTACACCTTC. It specifies CASSGLPRGYGYTF.

This clone was seen only a few times. CDR3 coding DNA: TGTGCCATCAGTGAGATAGCTAGTGGCAATGAGCAGTTCTTC. Its translation is CAISEIASGNEQFF. The rearrangement links TRBV10-3 to TRBJ2-1; no clear D. V lost 2 bases and J 6 bases, leaving 11 bases between the germline ends. The germline V gene has CDR1 ENHRY and CDR2 SYGVKD. CDR3 length: 14 amino acids.

The chain is built from TRBV5-4 and TRBJ1-5; a weak D match, TRBD1 (5 bases). The CDR3 has 13 amino acids. From germline, CDR1 is SGHNT and CDR2 YYREEE (reference sequence). Trimming took 2 bases from V and 6 from J, leaving 9 bases between them. The CDR3 DNA reads TGTGCCAGCAGCTTTCAGGGATCTCAGCCCCAGCATTTT. Protein product: CASSFQGSQPQHF. Drawing the rest from reference TRBV5-4 and TRBJ1-5, the complete variable domain is ETGVTQSPTHLIKTRGQQVTLRCSSQSGHNTVSWYQQALGQGPQFIFQYYREEENGRGNFPPRFSGLQFPNYSSELNVNALELDDSALYLCASSFQGSQPQHFGDGTRLSIL.

J is TRBJ2-7 and V is TRBV5-1; 9 bases align to TRBD1. V lost 3 bases, J lost 5 bases, and 6 bases stayed unmatched. The CDR3 extends over 14 amino acids. In germline, CDR1 is SGHRS, CDR2 YFSETQ. The CDR3 DNA reads as TGCGCCAGCAGCTACGACAGGGGGAGAGACGAGCAGTACTTC. It codes for CASSYDRGRDEQYF.

V and J are TRBV9 and TRBJ2-2; 7 bases align to TRBD1. This CDR3 is built from 16 residues. Germline V lookup: CDR1 SGDLS, CDR2 YYNGEE. V was clipped by 3 bases and J by 0 bases; unmatched bases: 5. CDR3 DNA sequence: TGTGCCAGCAGCGCCCGGGACAGTACGAACACCGGGGAGCTGTTTTTT. Protein sequence: CASSARDSTNTGELFF.

The V and J genes are TRBV27 and TRBJ2-5; 11 positions agree with TRBD2. The CDR3 has 16 residues. Per the germline V gene, CDR1 is MNHEY and CDR2 is SMNVEV (reference sequence). With V trimmed by 3 bases and J by 1 base, 4 bases remained unmatched. For the CDR3, the DNA is TGTGCCAGCAGTTTGCAAGGACTAGCGGGCCAAGAGACCCAGTACTTC. It is translated as CASSLQGLAGQETQYF.

The genes are TRBV7-3 and TRBJ2-2; D is uncertain. Trimming shortened V by 0 bases and J by 6 bases, and 5 bases separated the two germline ends. CDR3 length: 13 residues. Germline CDR1 reads SGHTA; CDR2 reads FQGTGA. The CDR3 here is CASSLTLAGELFF. The CDR3 nucleotides read TGTGCCAGCAGCTTAACGTTAGCCGGGGAGCTGTTTTTT.

CDR3 in DNA: TGCGCCAGCAGCCAAGAACTGGGGTGGGGCCCCTATGGCTACACCTTC. Translation: CASSQELGWGPYGYTF. The chain couples TRBV4-3 to TRBJ1-2; D is possibly TRBD1 (5 bases). V was clipped by 0 bases and J by 4 bases, with 15 bases between them. Germline values: CDR1 LGHNA, CDR2 YSLEER. The CDR3 length is 16 residues.

The J gene is TRBJ1-3, the V gene TRBV7-8, with D unclear. This CDR3 spans 14 amino acids. Trimming left V 1 base short and J 5 bases short, with 9 bases between. The germline V gene encodes CDR1 SGHVS and CDR2 FQNEAQ. The CDR3 protein is CASSLEYRRNTIYF. The CDR3 DNA reads TGTGCCAGCAGCTTAGAGTACAGAAGAAACACCATATATTTT.

With respect to this clone: One end of the junction does not line up with germline, which may come from a read error. The chain couples TRBV19 to TRBJ2-3; no firm D call. Germline CDR1 LNHDA, CDR2 SQIVND (reference sequence). The CDR3 runs to 12 residues. Here the CDR3 reads CASSTLSFGHHF. CDR3 coding DNA: TGTGCCAGTAGTACCCTCAGCTTTGGGCATCATTTT.

This clone has only a few counts. The chain joins TRBV4-3 to TRBJ2-7; 13 nucleotides match TRBD2. The CDR3 extends over 16 amino acids. Per germline, CDR1 LGHNA and CDR2 YSLEER. Trimming removed 0 bases from V and 2 bases from J; junction bases left unmatched: 1. CDR3 nucleotides: TGCGCCAGCAGCCAAGAGGGACTAGCGGGAACCTACGAGCAGTACTTC. Its protein is CASSQEGLAGTYEQYF.

This clone was found a few times. The CDR3 DNA is TGTGCCAGCAACGACAGGGCCGGCGGGGAGCTGTTTTTT. The encoded protein is CASNDRAGGELFF. The rearrangement links TRBV3-1 (or the pseudogene TRBV3-2) to TRBJ2-2; 7 nucleotides agree with TRBD1. Germline loops: CDR1 LGHDT, CDR2 YNNKEL (reference sequence). V was pared by 7 bases and J by 7 bases, with 6 bases of the junction left unmatched. The CDR3 has 13 residues.

The gene calls are TRBV18 and TRBJ2-7, with TRBD1 matching over 9 bases. This CDR3 has 16 amino acids. Looked up from germline, CDR1 is KGHSH and CDR2 is LQKENI. After removal of 0 bases from V and 0 bases from J, the junction contained 3 bases not matched to a gene. The DNA of the CDR3 is TGTGCCAGCTCACCACCGGGACAGGGTATCTCCTACGAGCAGTACTTC. As protein: CASSPPGQGISYEQYF.

This chain uses TRBV18 with TRBJ1-1; 7 nucleotides align to TRBD1. Germline loops: CDR1 KGHSH, CDR2 LQKENI. The CDR3 sequence is 15 residues long. With 1 base clipped from V and 6 bases from J, the junction kept 8 bases outside the gene matches. CDR3 DNA sequence: TGTGCCAGCTCACCACTGGGGAGAGACAGGGCTGAAGCTTTCTTT. Translated: CASSPLGRDRAEAFF.

V is TRBV5-1 and J is TRBJ2-1, with 8 bases aligning to TRBD2. This CDR3 contains 15 residues. Germline V gene data show CDR1 as SGHRS and CDR2 as YFSETQ. The junction had 6 bases not matched to a gene; V was cut back by 2 bases and J by 5 bases. The CDR3 DNA follows: TGCGCCAGCAGCTTACAGGGACTAGTGGACAATGAGCAGTTCTTC. Translated, it gives CASSLQGLVDNEQFF.

This chain connects TRBV5-6 to TRBJ1-1, with TRBD1 matching 12 bases. CDR3 size: 16 residues. V lost 2 bases to trimming and J lost 2 bases; unmatched junction nucleotides: 4. CDR1 is SGHDT, CDR2 YYEEEE, per germline. The CDR3 DNA is TGTGCCAGCAGCTTAGGGACAGGGGGCTTAAACACTGAAGCTTTCTTT. This translates into CASSLGTGGLNTEAFF.

This clone appeared a single time. The DNA of the CDR3 is TGTGCCAGCAGCTTAAGTCTAGCGATTGGAGAGACCCAGTACTTC. Translated, it gives CASSLSLAIGETQYF. This chain connects TRBV5-4 to TRBJ2-5; a weak D match, TRBD2 (6 bases). This CDR3 spans 15 amino acids. V was clipped by 2 bases and J by 4 bases, with 15 bases between them. Germline V gene lookup returns CDR1 SGHNT and CDR2 YYREEE (reference sequence).

V and J are TRBV4-3 and TRBJ2-2, with unresolved D. Germline CDR1 is LGHNA and CDR2 is YSLEER. The CDR3 is 15 amino acids. Deletions cut 4 bases from V and 3 bases from J, with 12 bases between. The CDR3 spells CASSLSSSYTGELFF. CDR3 in DNA: TGCGCCAGCAGCCTCTCTTCCTCCTACACCGGGGAGCTGTTTTTT.

The CDR3 DNA follows: TGTGCCAGCAGCCAAGAGGGCGGAGGAATTTACTATGGCTACACCTTC. It encodes CASSQEGGGIYYGYTF. This sequence joins TRBV4-2 and TRBJ1-2; D not resolved. CDR3 size: 16 residues. CDR1 is LGHNA and CDR2 is YNFKEQ in the germline V gene. Trimming left V 0 bases short and J 3 bases short, with 14 bases between.

Only one count was recorded for this clone. This chain uses TRBV19 with TRBJ1-2, with D perhaps matching TRBD1 (6 bases). CDR1 is LNHDA and CDR2 is SQIVND in the germline V gene (reference sequence). The CDR3 has 13 residues. V was pared by 7 bases and J by 4 bases, with 13 bases between. CDR3 sequence: CASTRDTSYGYTF. The DNA for the CDR3 is TGTGCCAGTACCCGGGACACCAGCTATGGCTACACCTTC. The full variable domain, with the rest looked up from reference TRBV19 and TRBJ1-2, is DGGITQSPKYLFRKEGQNVTLSCEQNLNHDAMYWYRQDPGQGLRLIYYSQIVNDFQKGDIAEGYSVSREKKESFPLTVTSAQKNPTAFYLCASTRDTSYGYTFGSGTRLTVV.

This chain joins TRBV6-5 and TRBJ2-7; 9 bases agree with TRBD2. Per germline, CDR1 MNHEY and CDR2 SVGAGI. The CDR3 runs 14 residues. Trimming took 6 bases from V and 1 from J; bases not matched to a gene: 4. CDR3 sequence: CASSIGLASYEQYF. CDR3 sequence (DNA): TGTGCCAGCAGCATAGGACTAGCGTCCTACGAGCAGTACTTC.